The subject of this entry is one T cell receptor (beta chain). The data are from a study of blood T cell repertoires in COVID-19. Across the study: Samples of COVID-19 (acute and convalescent) were obtained from the United States, Italy and Spain. PBMCs, B-cell-depleted T cells, or T cells provided the cDNA or gDNA that made up the material.

How the authors handled the data: Estimates of nucleated cell counts were drawn from the amplification of reference gene primers. Data came from immunoSEQ multiplex PCR; TCRdb stores just in-frame clones and leaves some out. V, J and clone size were drawn from that table, and D and trimming were deduced from the DNA. The data show approximately 160,000 clones, more than 75% seen once. It was during active infection that Seattle patients were enrolled and then longitudinally followed. This CDR3 contains 14 residues. Germline lookup yields CDR1 MDHEN and CDR2 SYDVKM. V lost 5 bases and J 5 bases, leaving 13 bases between the germline ends.

The sequence was obtained from a man aged 55 to 69 with COVID-19, enrolled during active disease. Sequencing was done on a sample of peripheral blood. The genes are TRBV28 and TRBJ1-5; D call uncertain. The CDR3 sequence is CASSPPGLYQPQHF. The CDR3 bases are TGTGCCAGCAGTCCGCCTGGACTTTATCAGCCCCAGCATTTT.